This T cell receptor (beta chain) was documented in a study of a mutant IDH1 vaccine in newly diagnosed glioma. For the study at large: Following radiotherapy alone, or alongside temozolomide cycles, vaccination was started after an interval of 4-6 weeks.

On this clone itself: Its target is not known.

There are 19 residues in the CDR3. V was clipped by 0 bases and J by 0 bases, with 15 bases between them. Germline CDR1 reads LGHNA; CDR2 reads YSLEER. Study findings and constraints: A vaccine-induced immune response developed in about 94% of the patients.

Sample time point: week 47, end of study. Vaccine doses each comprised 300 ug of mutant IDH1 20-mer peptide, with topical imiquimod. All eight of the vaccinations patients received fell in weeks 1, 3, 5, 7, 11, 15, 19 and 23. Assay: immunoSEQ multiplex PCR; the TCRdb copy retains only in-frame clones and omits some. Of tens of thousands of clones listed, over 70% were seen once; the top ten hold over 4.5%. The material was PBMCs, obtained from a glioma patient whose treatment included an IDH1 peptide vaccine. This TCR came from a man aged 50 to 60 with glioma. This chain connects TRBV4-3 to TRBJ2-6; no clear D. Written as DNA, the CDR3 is TGCGCCAGCAGCCAAGAGGAAAGTGACATAGACTCTGGGGCCAACGTCCTGACTTTC. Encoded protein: CASSQEESDIDSGANVLTF.